This entry lists 30 T cell receptor beta chains sequenced from one sample in a study of cytomegalovirus exposure and HLA in healthy donors. 13 Jbeta primers and 60 Vbeta primers were used for the PCR. Data came from immunoSEQ multiplex PCR; TCRdb stores just in-frame clones and leaves some out. The data contain 120,000 or so clones, approximately 86% of them singletons. Source material: PBMCs. Receptor source: a man in his forties in good health and CMV-seronegative.

This chain joins TRBV5-1 and TRBJ2-3; D unclear. Germline CDR1 and CDR2: SGHRS and YFSETQ. The CDR3 extends over 12 amino acids. Deletions cut 2 bases from V and 3 bases from J, with 4 bases between. The CDR3 DNA follows: TGCGCCAGCAGCTTACGGACAGATACGCAGTATTTT. Its protein product is CASSLRTDTQYF.

This clone was observed a few times. The chain uses TRBV6-1 and TRBJ1-2; D is undetermined. The V gene lost 8 bases and the J gene lost 6 bases, with 13 bases spanning the gap. In germline, CDR1 is MNHNS, CDR2 SASEGT. This CDR3 spans 12 amino acids. CDR3 protein: CASAAVSHGYTF. The CDR3 coding sequence is TGTGCCAGCGCGGCAGTCTCCCATGGCTACACCTTC.

The rearrangement uses TRBV18 and TRBJ1-6; D is ambiguous. Germline V gene data show CDR1 as KGHSH and CDR2 as LQKENI. The CDR3 has 14 amino acids. Trimming stripped 2 bases from V and 5 bases from J, with 7 bases between. The DNA of the CDR3 is TGTGCCAGCTCACCATTCGCGGATAATTCACCCCTCCACTTT. Amino acid sequence: CASSPFADNSPLHF.

The chain carries TRBV7-9 and TRBJ2-3; the D is unclear. With 3 bases removed from V and 0 bases from J, the gap between germline ends came to 10 bases. CDR1 and CDR2 (germline): SEHNR, FQNEAQ (reference sequence). CDR3 size: 15 residues. The CDR3 nucleotides are TGTGCCAGCAGCTTCTCCGGTTCTAGCACAGATACGCAGTATTTT. Its protein product is CASSFSGSSTDTQYF.

This clone was counted between two and nine times. V usage is TRBV5-1 and J usage is TRBJ2-7; 9 positions agree with TRBD2. Per germline, CDR1 SGHRS and CDR2 YFSETQ. This CDR3 contains 16 residues. The V and J ends lost 5 bases and 0 bases, in that order; junction bases with no gene match: 9. The CDR3 DNA reads TGCGCCAGCAGAGGGGTCGCGGGGGGGAGCTCCTACGAGCAGTACTTC. This sequence encodes CASRGVAGGSSYEQYF.

This sequence joins TRBV7-7 and TRBJ2-3; a weak D match, TRBD2 (5 bases). The CDR3 sequence is 13 residues long. Trimming stripped 1 base from V and 4 bases from J, with 6 bases between. The germline gives CDR1 SSHAT, CDR2 FNYEAQ (reference sequence). For the CDR3, the DNA is TGTGCCAGCAGCTTAGGGGGAGCAGATACGCAGTATTTT. Translated, it gives CASSLGGADTQYF.

This clone is a singleton in its sample. J is TRBJ1-5 and V is TRBV19; D ambiguous. CDR1 and CDR2 (germline): LNHDA, SQIVND (reference sequence). Between the trimmed V and J ends, which lost 6 bases and 2 bases, there was a span of 14 bases. The CDR3 has 15 amino acids. The CDR3 spells CASRPTRIGNQPQHF. The DNA of the CDR3 is TGTGCCAGTAGACCGACGAGGATCGGCAATCAGCCCCAGCATTTT.

This sequence joins TRBV29-1 and TRBJ1-5; TRBD1 is a possible D gene (5 bases). Germline V gene sequence: CDR1 SQVTM, CDR2 ANQGSEA. Trimming took off 4 bases at V and 2 bases at J, with 15 bases between the two ends. The CDR3 runs to 15 residues. The CDR3 DNA is TGCAGCGTTGTGGATCCTGGGGGGGGCAATCAGCCCCAGCATTTT. Amino acid sequence: CSVVDPGGGNQPQHF.

The rearrangement joins TRBV7-9 to TRBJ2-1, with D possibly TRBD1 on 5 matching bases. The CDR3 runs to 11 residues. V was shortened by 4 bases and J by 11 bases, with 9 bases between the two germline ends. CDR1 is SEHNR and CDR2 is FQNEAQ in the germline V gene (reference sequence). In DNA form, the CDR3 reads TGTGCCAGCAGCTCCCAGGACAAGCAGTTCTTC. Protein: CASSSQDKQFF.

There are a few counts of this clone. The chain couples TRBV4-2 to TRBJ1-4, with TRBD1 matching over 7 bases. V shed 4 bases and J 7 bases; nucleotides not matched to a gene: 3. In germline, CDR1 is LGHNA, CDR2 YNFKEQ. The CDR3 has 13 amino acids. CDR3 DNA sequence: TGTGCCAGCAGCCCCGGGACAGTTGAAAAACTGTTTTTT. Encoded protein: CASSPGTVEKLFF.

The rearrangement uses TRBV6-5 and TRBJ2-2, with TRBD1 matching over 11 bases. Germline V lookup: CDR1 MNHEY, CDR2 SVGAGI. The CDR3 covers 14 residues. V lost 6 bases and J lost 5; bases outside the gene matches: 2. CDR3 protein: CASRGQGVTGELFF. The CDR3 region has the DNA TGTGCCAGCAGGGGACAGGGGGTTACCGGGGAGCTGTTTTTT.

This chain connects TRBV30 to TRBJ1-3; 9 positions match TRBD1. The J segment lost 9 bases and the V segment lost 5 bases, leaving 8 bases of the junction unmatched. The germline gives CDR1 GTSNPN, CDR2 SVGIG (reference sequence). The CDR3 spans 13 residues. CDR3 bases: TGTGCCTGGGGAAGCGGACAGGGGAGCACCATATATTTT. Protein sequence: CAWGSGQGSTIYF.

The chain couples TRBV6-1 to TRBJ1-5; D gene uncertain. The V end was cut by 8 bases, the J end by 0 bases, with 14 bases between. Germline V lookup: CDR1 MNHNS, CDR2 SASEGT. CDR3 length equals 15 residues. The CDR3 DNA reads as TGTGCCAGCTCGTCGGGCGGGTATAGCAATCAGCCCCAGCATTTT. This gives the protein CASSSGGYSNQPQHF.

In DNA, the CDR3 is TGCGCCAGCAGCGCGATACAGGGGGCGAACACTGAAGCTTTCTTT. This gives the protein CASSAIQGANTEAFF. The chain uses TRBV5-1 and TRBJ1-1; 9 bases align to TRBD1. V was pared by 4 bases and J by 1 base, with 5 bases of the junction left unmatched. The CDR3 is 15 residues long. Germline CDR1 SGHRS, CDR2 YFSETQ.

The genes are TRBV27 and TRBJ2-7; D is possibly TRBD1 (6 bases). The CDR3 consists of 18 residues. Germline V CDR1 and CDR2: MNHEY, SMNVEV (reference sequence). V was clipped by 3 bases and J by 0 bases, with 21 bases between them. The CDR3 here is CASSLGYFNRATSYEQYF. As DNA, the CDR3 is TGTGCCAGCAGTTTGGGATACTTTAACAGGGCCACCTCCTACGAGCAGTACTTC.

The rearrangement uses TRBV25-1 and TRBJ2-1, with TRBD2 matching over 10 bases. Per the germline V gene, CDR1 is MGHDK and CDR2 is SYGVNS. Trimming cost V 6 bases and J 7 bases; bases outside gene matches: 9. The CDR3 contains 15 residues. CDR3 in amino acids: CASRPAGGPGNEQFF. The CDR3, as DNA: TGTGCCAGCAGGCCAGCGGGGGGGCCAGGTAATGAGCAGTTCTTC.

This clone appeared once. V gene TRBV5-1 combines with J gene TRBJ2-1; D ambiguous. The CDR3 has 15 residues. Per the germline V gene, CDR1 is SGHRS and CDR2 is YFSETQ. The ends were cut back, 5 bases at V and 0 bases at J, with 12 bases in the middle. DNA for the CDR3: TGCGCCAGCAGAACCGACTTGATCTCCTACAATGAGCAGTTCTTC. Translation: CASRTDLISYNEQFF.

This clone was detected a few times. The chain recombines TRBV5-1 with TRBJ2-5; D not resolved. Germline loops: CDR1 SGHRS, CDR2 YFSETQ. Trimming stripped 5 bases from V and 7 bases from J, with 9 bases between. CDR3 length equals 11 residues. The CDR3 DNA sequence: TGCGCCAGCAGTATTCCGGGGACCCAGTACTTC. Encoded protein: CASSIPGTQYF.

This sequence joins TRBV27 and TRBJ2-5; TRBD2 agrees at 11 bases. Germline V CDR1 and CDR2: MNHEY, SMNVEV (reference sequence). This CDR3 comprises 17 residues. The V gene end was trimmed by 3 bases and the J gene end by 3 bases; junction bases not matched to a gene: 9. The chain's CDR3 is CASSLYALAGAKETQYF. CDR3 nucleotides: TGTGCCAGCAGTTTGTACGCACTAGCGGGGGCCAAAGAGACCCAGTACTTC.

This clone was detected only a few times. V and J are TRBV7-9 and TRBJ2-1; the match to TRBD1 covers 9 bases. The germline CDR1 and CDR2 sequences are SEHNR and FQNEAQ (reference sequence). This CDR3 has 19 residues. V shed 1 base, J shed 5 bases, and the junction held 15 bases outside the gene matches. The CDR3 here is CASSLVAGGTGKTHNEQFF. CDR3 in DNA: TGTGCCAGCAGCTTAGTTGCAGGAGGGACAGGGAAGACACACAATGAGCAGTTCTTC.

The CDR3 sequence: CASSVLGGTGNTEAFF. The CDR3 bases are TGTGCCAGCAGTGTCTTGGGAGGGACTGGGAACACTGAAGCTTTCTTT. This chain joins TRBV25-1 and TRBJ1-1, with D perhaps matching TRBD1 (5 bases). The germline CDR1 and CDR2 sequences are MGHDK and SYGVNS. The CDR3 consists of 16 residues. V lost 4 bases to trimming and J lost 1 base, with 16 bases between them.

This clone came up once. J is TRBJ1-5 and V is TRBV28; perhaps TRBD1 as D (5 bases). The ends were cut back, 3 bases at V and 9 bases at J, with 15 bases in the middle. The CDR3 extends over 14 amino acids. The germline V gene encodes CDR1 MDHEN and CDR2 SYDVKM. CDR3 coding DNA: TGTGCCAGCAGTTTTCTCCCCTTGGGGCGGCCCCAGCATTTT. It is translated as CASSFLPLGRPQHF.

This clone was detected a few times. The J gene is TRBJ1-1, the V gene TRBV18; the match to TRBD1 covers 8 bases. Germline V gives CDR1 KGHSH, CDR2 LQKENI. The CDR3 covers 15 residues. Losses at the gene ends were 1 base for V and 2 bases for J; bases not matched to a gene: 3. CDR3 region: CASSPLDRGNTEAFF. For the CDR3, the DNA is TGTGCCAGCTCACCACTCGACAGGGGAAACACTGAAGCTTTCTTT.

This clone was detected a few times. The chain links TRBV5-4 to TRBJ2-7; 8 bases map to TRBD1. Germline loops: CDR1 SGHNT, CDR2 YYREEE (reference sequence). V trimming: 4 bases; J trimming: 1 base; junction bases outside the gene matches: 7. CDR3 size: 15 residues. The CDR3 spells CASSLPGQGSYEQYF. The DNA for the CDR3 is TGTGCCAGCAGCCTACCAGGACAGGGATCCTACGAGCAGTACTTC. Filled out from reference TRBV5-4 and TRBJ2-7, the complete variable domain reads ETGVTQSPTHLIKTRGQQVTLRCSSQSGHNTVSWYQQALGQGPQFIFQYYREEENGRGNFPPRFSGLQFPNYSSELNVNALELDDSALYLCASSLPGQGSYEQYFGPGTRLTVT.

The genes are TRBV10-3 and TRBJ1-6; TRBD1 agrees at 7 bases. The CDR3 length is 15 residues. V gave up 7 bases and J gave up 7 bases; unmatched junction bases: 10. Germline CDR1 reads ENHRY; CDR2 reads SYGVKD. CDR3 sequence reads: CAIKKGAGKNSPLHF. Written as DNA, the CDR3 is TGTGCCATCAAGAAGGGGGCAGGGAAAAATTCACCCCTCCACTTT.

This chain links TRBV5-6 with TRBJ2-7, with a tentative D call TRBD1 (6 bases). This CDR3 has 15 amino acids. Germline CDR1 and CDR2: SGHDT and YYEEEE. V shed 0 bases and J shed 3 bases, with 13 bases lying between them. CDR3 amino acids: CASSLGDNIGYEQYF. In DNA, the CDR3 is TGTGCCAGCAGCTTGGGGGACAATATAGGCTACGAGCAGTACTTC.

This chain uses TRBV6-1 with TRBJ1-1; D remains unclear. The V and J ends lost 3 bases and 4 bases respectively, with 9 bases between them. The germline V gene has CDR1 MNHNS and CDR2 SASEGT. This CDR3 has 13 amino acids. The CDR3 DNA reads as TGTGCCAGCAGTGAGGCACATGGCACTGAAGCTTTCTTT. Its protein is CASSEAHGTEAFF.

This clone came up once. V is TRBV6-5 and J is TRBJ1-6; 7 bases align to TRBD1. Trimming cost V 8 bases and J 3 bases; bases outside gene matches: 7. Germline-derived CDR1 and CDR2 are MNHEY and SVGAGI. This CDR3 contains 15 residues. The DNA of the CDR3 is TGTGCCAGCCCATCACAGGGGTTCTATAATTCACCCCTCCACTTT. Translating it yields CASPSQGFYNSPLHF.

The CDR3 DNA reads as TGTGCCAGCTCCCCCCTTGGAAACACCATATATTTT. Encoded protein: CASSPLGNTIYF. The chain joins TRBV18 to TRBJ1-3; D gene uncertain. The germline gives CDR1 KGHSH, CDR2 LQKENI. The CDR3 contains 12 residues. V dropped 6 bases and J dropped 3 bases, with 6 bases sitting between them.

The chain joins TRBV18 to TRBJ1-6, with D unclear. Trimming took 4 bases from V and 7 from J, leaving 5 bases between them. Germline values: CDR1 KGHSH, CDR2 LQKENI. The length of the CDR3 is 12 residues. The CDR3 DNA sequence: TGTGCCAGCTCACAACTGAATTCACCCCTCCACTTT. Its protein is CASSQLNSPLHF.